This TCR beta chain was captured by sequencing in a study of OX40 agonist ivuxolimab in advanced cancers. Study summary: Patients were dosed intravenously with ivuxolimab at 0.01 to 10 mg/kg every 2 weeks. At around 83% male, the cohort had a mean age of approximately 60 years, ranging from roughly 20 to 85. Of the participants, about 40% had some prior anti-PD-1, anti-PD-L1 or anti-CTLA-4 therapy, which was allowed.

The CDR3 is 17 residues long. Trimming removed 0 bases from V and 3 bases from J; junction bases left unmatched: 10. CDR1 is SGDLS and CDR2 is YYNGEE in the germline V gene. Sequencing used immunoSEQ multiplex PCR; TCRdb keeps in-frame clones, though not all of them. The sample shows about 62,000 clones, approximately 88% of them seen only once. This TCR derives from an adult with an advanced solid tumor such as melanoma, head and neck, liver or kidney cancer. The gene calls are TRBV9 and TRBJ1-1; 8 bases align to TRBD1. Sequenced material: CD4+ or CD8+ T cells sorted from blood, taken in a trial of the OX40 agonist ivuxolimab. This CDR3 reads CASSVEGGQAWDTEAFF. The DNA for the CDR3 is TGTGCCAGCAGCGTAGAGGGGGGACAGGCTTGGGACACTGAAGCTTTCTTT.